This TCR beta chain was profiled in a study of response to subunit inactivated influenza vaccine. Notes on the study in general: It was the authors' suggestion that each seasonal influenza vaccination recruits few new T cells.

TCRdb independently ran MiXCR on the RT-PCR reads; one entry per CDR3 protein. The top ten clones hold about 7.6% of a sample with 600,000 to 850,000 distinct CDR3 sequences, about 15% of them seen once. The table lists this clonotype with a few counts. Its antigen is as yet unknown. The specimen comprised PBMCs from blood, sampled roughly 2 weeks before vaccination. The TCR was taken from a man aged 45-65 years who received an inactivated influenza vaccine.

The CDR3 coding sequence is TGTGCCAGCAGCTTAATTGGAGGGACTAATGAAAAACTGTTTTTT. Translated: CASSLIGGTNEKLFF. This chain uses TRBV7-2 with TRBJ1-4; no definite D call. Per germline, CDR1 SGHTA and CDR2 FQGNSA. Trimming cost V 2 bases and J 2 bases, with 9 bases left between them. The CDR3 runs to 15 residues.